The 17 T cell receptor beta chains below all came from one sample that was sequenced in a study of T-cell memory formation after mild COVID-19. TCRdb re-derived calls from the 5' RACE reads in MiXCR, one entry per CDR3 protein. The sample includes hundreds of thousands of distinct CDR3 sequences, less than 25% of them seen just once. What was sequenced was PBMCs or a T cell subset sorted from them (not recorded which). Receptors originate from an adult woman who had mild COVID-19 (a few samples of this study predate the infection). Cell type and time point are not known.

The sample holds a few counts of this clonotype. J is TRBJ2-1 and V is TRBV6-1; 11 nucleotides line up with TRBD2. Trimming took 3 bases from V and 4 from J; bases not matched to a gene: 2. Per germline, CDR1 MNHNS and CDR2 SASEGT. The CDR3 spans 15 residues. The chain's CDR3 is CASSDLAGGYNEQFF. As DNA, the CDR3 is TGTGCCAGCAGTGACTTAGCGGGAGGGTACAATGAGCAGTTCTTC.

The CDR3 loop reads CATSAGTGRTGELFF. CDR3 coding DNA: TGTGCCACCAGTGCCGGGACAGGGCGAACCGGGGAGCTGTTTTTT. The rearrangement links TRBV24-1 to TRBJ2-2, with TRBD1 matching over 9 bases. Germline CDR1 reads KGHDR; CDR2 reads SFDVKD. With 5 bases clipped from V and 5 bases from J, the junction kept 5 bases outside the gene matches. CDR3 length: 15 amino acids.

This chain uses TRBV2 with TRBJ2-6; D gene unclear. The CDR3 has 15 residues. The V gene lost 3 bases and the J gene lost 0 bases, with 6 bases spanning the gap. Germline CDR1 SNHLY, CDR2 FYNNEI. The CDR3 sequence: CASSDSASGANVLTF. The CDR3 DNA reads TGTGCCAGCAGTGACAGTGCCTCTGGGGCCAACGTCCTGACTTTC. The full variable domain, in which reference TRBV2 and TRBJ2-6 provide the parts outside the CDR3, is EPEVTQTPSHQVTQMGQEVILRCVPISNHLYFYWYRQILGQKVEFLVSFYNNEISEKSEIFDDQFSVERPDGSNFTLKIRSTKLEDSAMYFCASSDSASGANVLTFGAGSRLTVL.

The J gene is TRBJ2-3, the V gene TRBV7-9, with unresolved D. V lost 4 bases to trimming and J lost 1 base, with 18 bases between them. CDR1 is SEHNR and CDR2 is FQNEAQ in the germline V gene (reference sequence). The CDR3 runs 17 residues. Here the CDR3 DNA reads TGTGCCAGCAGCTCTGAGATACAGTTTTGGGGCACAGATACGCAGTATTTT. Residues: CASSSEIQFWGTDTQYF.

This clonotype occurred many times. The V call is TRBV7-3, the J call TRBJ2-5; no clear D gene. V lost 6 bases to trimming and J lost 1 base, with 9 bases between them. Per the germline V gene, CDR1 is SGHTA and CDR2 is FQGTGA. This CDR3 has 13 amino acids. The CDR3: CASSWVSQETQYF. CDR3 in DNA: TGTGCCAGCAGTTGGGTCAGCCAAGAGACCCAGTACTTC. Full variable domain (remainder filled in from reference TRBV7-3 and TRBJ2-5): GAGVSQTPSNKVTEKGKYVELRCDPISGHTALYWYRQSLGQGPEFLIYFQGTGAADDSGLPNDRFFAVRPEGSVSTLKIQRTERGDSAVYLCASSWVSQETQYFGPGTRLLVL.

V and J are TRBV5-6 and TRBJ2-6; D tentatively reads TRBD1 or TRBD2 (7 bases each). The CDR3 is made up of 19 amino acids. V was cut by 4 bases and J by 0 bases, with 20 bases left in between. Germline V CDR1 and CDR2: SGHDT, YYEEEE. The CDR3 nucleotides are TGTGCCAGCAGCATGCTGACAGGGACTACCTACTCTGGGGCCAACGTCCTGACTTTC. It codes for CASSMLTGTTYSGANVLTF.

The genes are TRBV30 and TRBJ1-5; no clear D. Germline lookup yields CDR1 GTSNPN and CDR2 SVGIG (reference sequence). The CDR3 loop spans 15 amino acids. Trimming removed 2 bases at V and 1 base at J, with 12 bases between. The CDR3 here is CAWSSLSTSNQPQHF. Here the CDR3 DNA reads TGTGCCTGGAGTTCCCTGAGCACCAGCAATCAGCCCCAGCATTTT.

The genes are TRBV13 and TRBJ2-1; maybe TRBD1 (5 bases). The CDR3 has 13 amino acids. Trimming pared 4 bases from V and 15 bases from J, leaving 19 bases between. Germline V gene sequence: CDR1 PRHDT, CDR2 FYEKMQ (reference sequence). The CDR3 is CASSYQLGRAPFF. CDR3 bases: TGTGCCAGCAGCTATCAGCTAGGCAGGGCGCCGTTCTTC. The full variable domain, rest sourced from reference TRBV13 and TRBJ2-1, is AAGVIQSPRHLIKEKRETATLKCYPIPRHDTVYWYQQGPGQDPQFLISFYEKMQSDKGSIPDRFSAQQFSDYHSELNMSSLELGDSALYFCASSYQLGRAPFFGPGTRLTVL.

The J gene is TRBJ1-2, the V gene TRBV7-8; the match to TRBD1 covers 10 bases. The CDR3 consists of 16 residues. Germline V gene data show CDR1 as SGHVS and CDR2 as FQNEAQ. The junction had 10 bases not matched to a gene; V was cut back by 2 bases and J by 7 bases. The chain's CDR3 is CASSLLETGGLGGYTF. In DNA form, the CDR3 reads TGTGCCAGCAGCTTATTAGAGACAGGGGGCTTGGGTGGCTACACCTTC.

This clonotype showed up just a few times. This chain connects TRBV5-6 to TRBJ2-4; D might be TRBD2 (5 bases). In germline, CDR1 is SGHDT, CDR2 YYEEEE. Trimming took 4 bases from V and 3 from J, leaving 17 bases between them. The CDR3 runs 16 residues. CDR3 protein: CASSRDYYHDKNIQYF. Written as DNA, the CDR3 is TGTGCCAGCAGCCGAGACTATTATCACGACAAAAACATTCAGTACTTC.

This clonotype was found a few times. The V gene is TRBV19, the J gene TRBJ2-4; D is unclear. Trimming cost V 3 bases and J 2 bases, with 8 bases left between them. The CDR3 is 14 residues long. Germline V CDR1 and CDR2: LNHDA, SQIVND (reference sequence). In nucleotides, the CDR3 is TGTGCCAGTAGTATGGTGGGGACCAAAAACATTCAGTACTTC. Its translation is CASSMVGTKNIQYF.

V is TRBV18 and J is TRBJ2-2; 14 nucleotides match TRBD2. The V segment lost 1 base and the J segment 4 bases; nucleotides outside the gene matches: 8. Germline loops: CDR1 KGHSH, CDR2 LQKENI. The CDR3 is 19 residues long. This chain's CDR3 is CASSPLPGTSGRGTGELFF. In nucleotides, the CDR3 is TGTGCCAGCTCACCACTCCCAGGGACTAGCGGGAGAGGCACCGGGGAGCTGTTTTTT.

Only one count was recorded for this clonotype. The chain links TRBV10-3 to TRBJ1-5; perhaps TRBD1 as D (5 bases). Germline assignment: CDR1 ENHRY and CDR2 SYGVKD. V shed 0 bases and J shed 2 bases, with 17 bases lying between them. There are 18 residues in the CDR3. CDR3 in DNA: TGTGCCATCAGTGAGTCGAATCAGGGAACCCTGGGCAATCAGCCCCAGCATTTT. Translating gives CAISESNQGTLGNQPQHF.

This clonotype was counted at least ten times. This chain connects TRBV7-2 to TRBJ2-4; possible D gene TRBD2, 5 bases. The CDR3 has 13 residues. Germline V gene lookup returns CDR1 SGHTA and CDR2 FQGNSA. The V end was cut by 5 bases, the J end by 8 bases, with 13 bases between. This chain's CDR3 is CASSPSTIHIQYF. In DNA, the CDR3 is TGTGCCAGCAGCCCGTCGACTATCCACATTCAGTACTTC.

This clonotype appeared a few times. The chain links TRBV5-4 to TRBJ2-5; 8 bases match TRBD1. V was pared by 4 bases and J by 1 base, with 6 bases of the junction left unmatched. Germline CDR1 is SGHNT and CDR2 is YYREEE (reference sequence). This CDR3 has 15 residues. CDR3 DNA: TGTGCCAGCAGCGCAGACCAGGGGGCCCAAGAGACCCAGTACTTC. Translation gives CASSADQGAQETQYF.

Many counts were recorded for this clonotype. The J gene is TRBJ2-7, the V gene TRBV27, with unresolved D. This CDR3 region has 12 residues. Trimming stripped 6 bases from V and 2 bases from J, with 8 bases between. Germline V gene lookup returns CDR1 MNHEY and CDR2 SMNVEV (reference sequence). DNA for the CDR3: TGTGCCAGCAGGGGCTACACCTACGAGCAGTACTTC. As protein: CASRGYTYEQYF.

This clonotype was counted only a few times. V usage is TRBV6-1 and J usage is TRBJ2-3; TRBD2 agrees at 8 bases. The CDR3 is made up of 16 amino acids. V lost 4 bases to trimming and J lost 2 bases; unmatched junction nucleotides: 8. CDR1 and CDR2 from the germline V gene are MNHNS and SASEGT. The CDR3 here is CASSVRRGATTDTQYF. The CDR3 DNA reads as TGTGCCAGCAGTGTAAGGCGGGGGGCGACCACAGATACGCAGTATTTT.